This TCR beta chain was found in a study of blood T cell repertoires in COVID-19. The overall study: From the United States, Italy and Spain came samples of acute and convalescent COVID-19.

Profiled with immunoSEQ multiplex PCR; TCRdb holds only in-frame clones, not every one. The table lists fewer than 300,000 clones, around 88% of them singletons. The age range of participants was 18 to 89 years, with residence in approximately 25 US areas. Allocation to cohorts depended on clinical history reported by the participants. In its sample, this clone was seen a few times. The CDR3 has 13 residues. The germline V and J ends were trimmed by 10 bases and 2 bases, with 15 bases remaining between them. CDR1 and CDR2 (germline): MDHEN, SYDVKM. The chain couples TRBV28 to TRBJ2-7; D might be TRBD1 (6 bases). This TCR derives from a woman in her 40s with acute COVID-19. The sample taken for sequencing was PBMCs or T cells enriched from blood (not recorded which). CDR3 coding DNA: TGTGCCATCAGACAGGTTAGCCCCTACGAGCAGTACTTC. As protein: CAIRQVSPYEQYF.